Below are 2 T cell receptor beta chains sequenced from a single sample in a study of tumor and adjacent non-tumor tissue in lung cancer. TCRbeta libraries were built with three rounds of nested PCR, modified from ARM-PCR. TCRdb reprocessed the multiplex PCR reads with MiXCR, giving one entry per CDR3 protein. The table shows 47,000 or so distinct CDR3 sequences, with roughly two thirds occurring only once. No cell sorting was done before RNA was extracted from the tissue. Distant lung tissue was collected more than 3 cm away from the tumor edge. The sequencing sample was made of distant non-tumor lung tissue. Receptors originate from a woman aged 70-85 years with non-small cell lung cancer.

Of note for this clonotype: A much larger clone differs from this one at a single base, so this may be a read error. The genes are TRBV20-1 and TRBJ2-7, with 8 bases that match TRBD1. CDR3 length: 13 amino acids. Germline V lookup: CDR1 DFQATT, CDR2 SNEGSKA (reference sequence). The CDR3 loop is CSALRGQGYELYF. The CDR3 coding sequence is TGCAGTGCTCTCAGGGGGCAAGGGTACGAGCTGTACTTC.

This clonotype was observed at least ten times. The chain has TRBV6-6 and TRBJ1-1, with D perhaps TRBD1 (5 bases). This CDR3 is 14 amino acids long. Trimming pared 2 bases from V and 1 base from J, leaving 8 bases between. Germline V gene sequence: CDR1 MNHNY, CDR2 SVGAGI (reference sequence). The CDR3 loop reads CASSYSDRNTEAFF. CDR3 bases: TGTGCCAGCAGTTACAGCGACAGGAACACTGAAGCTTTCTTT.